Detailed here is one TCR beta chain. The data stem from a study of blood T cell repertoires in COVID-19. For the study at large: The United States, Italy and Spain provided the acute and convalescent COVID-19 samples.

Original handling: Estimated nucleated cell counts came from reference gene primer amplification. Profiling relied on immunoSEQ multiplex PCR, and the TCRdb table lists in-frame clones only, not all of them. That table furnishes V, J and clone size, whereas the DNA furnished D and trimming. The table includes 500,000 or so clones, roughly nine tenths detected once. CDR3 length: 15 residues. V dropped 3 bases and J dropped 2 bases, with 15 bases sitting between them. The germline V gene encodes CDR1 SGHDT and CDR2 YYEEEE. The sample consisted of PBMCs or T cells enriched from blood (not recorded which). The J gene is TRBJ2-7, the V gene TRBV5-6, with a possible D match to TRBD1 (6 bases). This clonotype originated in a woman younger than 35 who had recovered from COVID-19. CDR3 amino acids: CASSSLTGTPYEQYF. CDR3 nucleotide sequence: TGTGCCAGCAGCTCTCTTACAGGGACCCCCTACGAGCAGTACTTC.